The 18 T cell receptor beta chains listed next were all sequenced from one sample in a study of CD8+ T cells in alopecia areata. In each case, RNA was isolated and then reverse transcribed into cDNA as the sequencing template. Produced via immunoSEQ multiplex PCR; TCRdb's table is partial and in-frame only. This sample has about 12,000 clones, with roughly 57% found just once. In alopecia areata patients, both lesional scalp punch biopsies and peripheral blood were collected. The sequenced sample was skin. The source of these receptors is a human donor with alopecia areata.

The gene calls are TRBV14 and TRBJ1-2; no firm D call. Germline values: CDR1 SGHDN, CDR2 FVKESK. V shed 4 bases and J shed 7 bases, with 10 bases lying between them. The CDR3 runs 12 residues. In nucleotides, the CDR3 is TGTGCCAGCAGCCCCACGGTGTCTGGCTACACCTTC. Encoded protein: CASSPTVSGYTF.

The V and J genes are TRBV28 and TRBJ2-3; 7 bases align to TRBD1. This CDR3 comprises 14 residues. Germline V gene lookup returns CDR1 MDHEN and CDR2 SYDVKM. Germline trimming cut 3 bases from V and 4 bases from J; bases unmatched to any gene: 4. The CDR3 DNA reads TGTGCCAGCAGTTTCTACAGGGGATCAGATACGCAGTATTTT. Translation gives CASSFYRGSDTQYF.

The table lists this clone with a few counts. The chain carries TRBV28 and TRBJ2-1; TRBD2 matches at 7 bases. V trimming: 5 bases; J trimming: 1 base; junction bases outside the gene matches: 11. The CDR3 sequence is 17 residues long. Germline values: CDR1 MDHEN, CDR2 SYDVKM. The CDR3 here is CASSPGLGSGSYNEQFF. DNA for the CDR3: TGTGCCAGCAGTCCCGGACTAGGATCAGGGTCCTACAATGAGCAGTTCTTC.

The chain employs TRBV6-5 and TRBJ2-7; D is perhaps TRBD1 (5 bases). V was trimmed by 8 bases and J by 3 bases, leaving 20 bases between them. Germline V gene data show CDR1 as MNHEY and CDR2 as SVGAGI. The CDR3 length is 15 residues. This CDR3 reads CASGPNPDTFYEQYF. CDR3 coding DNA: TGTGCCAGCGGTCCAAATCCGGACACCTTCTACGAGCAGTACTTC.

This clone was counted between two and nine times. The chain combines TRBV6-1 with TRBJ2-3, with D hard to call. This CDR3 spans 12 amino acids. Looked up from germline, CDR1 is MNHNS and CDR2 is SASEGT. V lost 4 bases, J lost 3 bases, and 5 bases lay in between. The CDR3 sequence: CASSGLTDTQYF. The DNA for the CDR3 is TGTGCCAGCAGTGGGCTTACAGATACGCAGTATTTT.

CDR3: CASSPAGLVYEQYF. In DNA, the CDR3 is TGTGCCAGCAGCCCGGCGGGACTAGTCTACGAGCAGTACTTC. The chain joins TRBV7-2 to TRBJ2-7; TRBD2 agrees at 8 bases. The V and J ends lost 5 bases and 3 bases, in that order; junction bases with no gene match: 6. The germline CDR1 and CDR2 sequences are SGHTA and FQGNSA. The CDR3 length is 14 residues.

This rearrangement joins TRBV2 to TRBJ1-2, with D perhaps matching TRBD1 (6 bases). This CDR3 has 11 amino acids. Germline-derived CDR1 and CDR2 are SNHLY and FYNNEI. Trimming stripped 6 bases from V and 7 bases from J, with 9 bases between. DNA for the CDR3: TGTGCCAGCAGACAGGGAAGTGGCTACACCTTC. Its protein product is CASRQGSGYTF.

The sample holds a few counts of this clone. The same CDR3 can be traced to other DNA sequences in this sample. This chain links TRBV7-8 with TRBJ2-1, with D perhaps TRBD2 (6 bases). From germline, CDR1 is SGHVS and CDR2 FQNEAQ. The CDR3 runs to 15 residues. Trimming shortened V by 4 bases and J by 5 bases, and 15 bases separated the two germline ends. The CDR3 DNA follows: TGTGCCAGCAGCTCACAGCCGGCTAGCGACAATGAGCAGTTCTTC. Its translation: CASSSQPASDNEQFF.

The table lists this clone with a few counts. The V gene is TRBV27, the J gene TRBJ1-3; D gene unclear. This CDR3 is built from 15 residues. Per germline, CDR1 MNHEY and CDR2 SMNVEV (reference sequence). V gave up 2 bases and J gave up 7 bases, with 15 bases separating them. CDR3 loop: CASSLRAGSLNTIYF. In nucleotides, the CDR3 is TGTGCCAGCAGTTTAAGGGCCGGGTCCTTGAACACCATATATTTT.

By share, this clone ranks as medium-sized (0.01 to 0.1%). This chain uses TRBV7-9 with TRBJ2-1, with D perhaps matching TRBD1 (5 bases). Germline-derived CDR1 and CDR2 are SEHNR and FQNEAQ (reference sequence). This CDR3 has 15 amino acids. V dropped 2 bases and J dropped 7 bases, with 15 bases sitting between them. The CDR3 DNA sequence: TGTGCCAGCAGCTTACGGCGCCAGGGTGATAATGAGCAGTTCTTC. Translation gives CASSLRRQGDNEQFF.

The CDR3 bases are TGTGCCAGCAGTTTACATCTAGCAGATACGCAGTATTTT. Translated, it gives CASSLHLADTQYF. The V gene is TRBV27, the J gene TRBJ2-3; D remains ambiguous. In germline, CDR1 is MNHEY, CDR2 SMNVEV (reference sequence). V lost 2 bases and J 4 bases, leaving 7 bases between the germline ends. The CDR3 runs 13 residues.

This chain connects TRBV9 to TRBJ2-7, with D tentatively TRBD2 (6 bases). V was pared by 3 bases and J by 6 bases, with 16 bases between. Germline-derived CDR1 and CDR2 are SGDLS and YYNGEE. The CDR3 sequence is 14 residues long. The CDR3 reads CASSGGLAYGEQYF. The CDR3 DNA reads as TGTGCCAGCAGCGGGGGACTCGCGTACGGCGAGCAGTACTTC.

This clone came up a few times. The chain recombines TRBV7-2 with TRBJ1-5, with 8 bases identical to TRBD1. The germline CDR1 and CDR2 sequences are SGHTA and FQGNSA. Trimming removed 5 bases from V and 4 bases from J; junction bases left unmatched: 7. The CDR3 is 15 residues long. This CDR3 reads CASSLGQGRNQPQHF. The CDR3 DNA reads as TGTGCCAGCAGCCTTGGACAGGGCAGGAATCAGCCCCAGCATTTT.

This chain links TRBV11-1 with TRBJ2-6; 8 bases are shared with TRBD1. The length of the CDR3 is 16 residues. In germline, CDR1 is SGHAT, CDR2 FQDESV (reference sequence). With V trimmed by 5 bases and J by 4 bases, 7 bases remained unmatched. The CDR3 coding sequence is TGTGCCAGCAGCCCGAGGACAGGGTCAGGGGCCAACGTCCTGACTTTC. Translating gives CASSPRTGSGANVLTF.

This chain links TRBV21-1 with TRBJ1-6; whether TRBD1, the table's D call, matches the DNA was not checked. TRBV21-1 is labeled a pseudogene. The CDR3 sequence is 15 residues long. CDR3 region: CASSLGHSYNSPLHF. CDR3 coding DNA: TGTGCCAGCAGCTTGGGACATTCCTATAATTCACCCCTCCACTTT.

In its sample, this clone was seen once. The rearrangement uses TRBV5-6 and TRBJ2-6, with D unclear. In germline, CDR1 is SGHDT, CDR2 YYEEEE. The germline V and J ends were trimmed by 1 base and 8 bases, with 4 bases remaining between them. The CDR3 runs 12 residues. The CDR3 DNA follows: TGTGCCAGCAGCTTGTCTCCCAACGTCCTGACTTTC. This codes for CASSLSPNVLTF.

The chain uses TRBV5-1 and TRBJ1-2, with 7 bases that match TRBD1. Per the germline V gene, CDR1 is SGHRS and CDR2 is YFSETQ. The CDR3 is 15 amino acids. After removal of 3 bases from V and 0 bases from J, the junction contained 5 bases not matched to a gene. In DNA form, the CDR3 reads TGCGCCAGCAGCTGGGACAGCCGAGCTAACTATGGCTACACCTTC. As protein: CASSWDSRANYGYTF.

This chain uses TRBV28 with TRBJ2-7; 7 bases line up with TRBD1. The CDR3 is 14 amino acids. With 6 bases clipped from V and 6 bases from J, the junction kept 11 bases outside the gene matches. The germline V gene has CDR1 MDHEN and CDR2 SYDVKM. CDR3 amino acids: CASSILGQFGEQYF. The CDR3 nucleotides read TGTGCCAGCAGCATCCTGGGACAGTTCGGCGAGCAGTACTTC.